A selection of T cell receptor beta chains follows, all from one sample in a study of PD-L1 blockade in urothelial cancer. Libraries were prepared by immunoSEQ multiplex PCR; TCRdb keeps only in-frame clonotypes and omits some of them. Seen here are roughly 63,000 clones, roughly 80% observed once, and the top ten hold around 5.7%. Sequences were derived from PBMCs, sampled around atezolizumab (anti-PD-L1) treatment. All receptors derive from a man in his sixties or seventies with urothelial cancer. CDR3s include the opening cysteine and the closing phenylalanine or tryptophan. D genes are given only for firm matches. Where a row states a size, it is once, few, many or the class of an expanded clone; other rows omit it.

J,size,D,V,CDR3,DNA
TRBJ1-6,.,.,TRBV5-8,CASSLRFGFGDSPLHF,TGTGCCAGCAGCTTAAGGTTCGGGTTTGGCGATTCACCCCTCCACTTT
TRBJ1-1,.,.,TRBV11-1,CASSRTFNTEAFF,TGTGCCAGCAGCCGGACTTTTAACACTGAAGCTTTCTTT
TRBJ2-7,once,TRBD1,TRBV6-6,CASRGTGGRYEQYF,TGTGCCAGCAGAGGGACAGGGGGTCGCTACGAGCAGTACTTC
TRBJ2-5,.,.,TRBV7-2,CASSLVVEETQYF,TGTGCCAGCAGCTTAGTGGTAGAAGAGACCCAGTACTTC
TRBJ1-6,.,.,TRBV5-8,CASSLVGGNSPLHF,TGTGCCAGCAGCTTGGTGGGGGGAAATTCACCCCTCCACTTT
TRBJ2-3,.,.,TRBV11-2,CASSRDTDTQYF,TGTGCCAGCAGTCGGGACACAGATACGCAGTATTTT
TRBJ1-2,.,TRBD1,TRBV27,CASRGQGTGGYTF,TGTGCCAGCAGAGGACAGGGTACAGGTGGCTACACCTTC
TRBJ1-3,.,.,TRBV2,CASSESGGNGNTIYF,TGTGCCAGCAGTGAGTCGGGGGGCAATGGAAACACCATATATTTT
TRBJ2-7,.,TRBD2,TRBV6-1,CASSPTSGRVSEQYF,TGTGCCAGCAGCCCCACTAGCGGGAGAGTCTCCGAGCAGTACTTC
TRBJ1-2,few,.,TRBV19,CASSPGQGTGGYTF,TGTGCCAGTAGTCCAGGCCAGGGCACTGGGGGCTACACCTTC
TRBJ1-1,.,TRBD1,TRBV4-2,CASSPGQGRGTEAFF,TGTGCCAGCAGCCCCGGACAGGGACGGGGCACTGAAGCTTTCTTT
TRBJ2-3,.,.,TRBV6-5,CASSYLSGASTDTQYF,TGTGCCAGCAGTTACTTATCAGGGGCATCCACAGATACGCAGTATTTT
TRBJ2-7,.,.,TRBV27,CASSFRLDVREQYF,TGTGCCAGCAGTTTCCGACTAGACGTCAGGGAGCAGTACTTC
TRBJ1-5,.,.,TRBV19,CASSADPGIPNQPQHF,TGTGCCAGTAGTGCCGACCCCGGGATACCCAATCAGCCCCAGCATTTT
TRBJ2-7,.,.,TRBV11-2,CASSLEPGTAYEQYF,TGTGCCAGCAGCTTAGAACCCGGGACTGCCTACGAGCAGTACTTC
TRBJ2-7,.,TRBD2,TRBV7-2,CASSLGTSGRTISYEQYF,TGTGCCAGCAGCTTGGGGACTAGCGGGAGGACGATCTCCTACGAGCAGTACTTC
TRBJ2-1,few,TRBD2,TRBV6-5,CSSGRAINEQFF,TGTTCGAGCGGGAGGGCCATCAATGAGCAGTTCTTC
TRBJ2-7,.,.,TRBV27,CASSPSGRSAYEQYF,TGTGCCAGCAGTCCCAGTGGCAGGTCGGCCTACGAGCAGTACTTC
TRBJ2-7,.,TRBD1,TRBV9,CASSVAGTDYEQYF,TGTGCCAGCAGCGTAGCGGGGACAGACTACGAGCAGTACTTC
TRBJ2-1,few,TRBD2,TRBV30,CAWSIRVGSGLLNNEQFF,TGTGCCTGGAGTATACGAGTGGGATCGGGACTACTCAACAATGAGCAGTTCTTC
TRBJ2-2,.,.,TRBV5-6,CASSLRTFYTGELFF,TGTGCCAGCAGCTTGCGGACATTTTACACCGGGGAGCTGTTTTTT
TRBJ2-1,.,.,TRBV9,CASSSGGGGWNEQFF,TGTGCCAGCAGCTCCGGCGGCGGGGGCTGGAATGAGCAGTTCTTC
TRBJ2-4,.,TRBD1,TRBV5-4,CASSPYKQGARDIQYF,TGTGCCAGCAGCCCGTATAAACAGGGGGCGAGGGACATTCAGTACTTC
TRBJ1-2,.,.,TRBV25-1,CASSEWWTAPNYGYTF,TGTGCCAGCAGTGAATGGTGGACAGCGCCCAACTATGGCTACACCTTC
TRBJ1-6,.,.,TRBV7-9,CASSLGGEGNSPLHF,TGTGCCAGCAGCTTAGGAGGTGAAGGTAATTCACCCCTCCACTTT
TRBJ2-7,.,TRBD1,TRBV25-1,CASSETGASYEQYF,TGTGCCAGCAGTGAGACAGGGGCCTCCTACGAGCAGTACTTC
TRBJ2-7,few,.,TRBV4-1,CASSQVANSYEQYF,TGCGCCAGCAGCCAAGTGGCCAACTCCTACGAGCAGTACTTC
TRBJ2-1,.,TRBD1,TRBV11-3,CASSADRDEQFF,TGTGCCAGCAGCGCGGACAGGGATGAGCAGTTCTTC
TRBJ1-3,.,.,TRBV9,CASSVNDGHSGNTIYF,TGTGCCAGCAGCGTTAACGATGGGCACTCTGGAAACACCATATATTTT
TRBJ2-1,.,TRBD2,TRBV5-5,CASSWEGSAYNEQFF,TGTGCCAGCAGCTGGGAGGGATCAGCCTACAATGAGCAGTTCTTC
TRBJ2-5,.,.,TRBV6-1,CASSEAGKSETQYF,TGTGCCAGCAGTGAAGCCGGGAAGTCAGAGACCCAGTACTTC
TRBJ2-2,.,TRBD1,TRBV7-9,CASSLTGGAGELFF,TGTGCCAGCAGCTTGACAGGGGGGGCCGGGGAGCTGTTTTTT
TRBJ1-5,.,.,TRBV28,CASNGGNQPQHF,TGTGCCAGCAATGGAGGCAATCAGCCCCAGCATTTT
TRBJ2-1,few,.,TRBV5-6,CASSSPLGRGRYNEQFF,TGTGCCAGCAGCTCCCCCCTAGGCAGGGGACGGTACAATGAGCAGTTCTTC
TRBJ1-1,.,.,TRBV5-1,CASSLTENTEAFF,TGCGCCAGCAGCCTGACAGAGAACACTGAAGCTTTCTTT
TRBJ2-5,.,.,TRBV12-5,CASVATAQGTQYF,TGTGCTAGTGTCGCAACCGCCCAGGGGACCCAGTACTTC
TRBJ2-3,.,TRBD2,TRBV19,CASSKLAGGADTQYF,TGTGCCAGTAGTAAACTAGCGGGAGGGGCAGATACGCAGTATTTT
TRBJ1-1,.,.,TRBV2,CASRKERGITEAFF,TGTGCCAGCAGGAAGGAGCGGGGGATCACTGAAGCTTTCTTT
TRBJ2-1,.,TRBD1,TRBV2,CASNRDRGNNEQFF,TGTGCCAGCAACCGGGACAGGGGAAACAATGAGCAGTTCTTC
TRBJ2-7,once,.,TRBV5-6,CASSSLHEQYF,TGTGCCAGCAGCTCTCTCCACGAGCAGTACTTC
TRBJ1-2,.,.,TRBV19,CASSITGPRGYTF,TGTGCCAGTAGTATAACAGGGCCTAGAGGCTACACCTTC
TRBJ2-7,.,.,TRBV20-1,CSARAGYEQYF,TGCAGTGCTAGAGCCGGCTACGAGCAGTACTTC
TRBJ2-2,.,.,TRBV2,CASSPGDGTGELFF,TGTGCCAGCAGCCCAGGGGATGGCACCGGGGAGCTGTTTTTT
TRBJ1-5,.,.,TRBV7-9,CASSFTEQPQHF,TGTGCCAGCAGCTTTACAGAGCAGCCCCAGCATTTT
TRBJ1-4,.,TRBD1,TRBV7-9,CASSNRQGGEKLFF,TGTGCCAGCAGCAATCGACAGGGGGGTGAAAAACTGTTTTTT
TRBJ1-2,few,.,TRBV10-3,CAISEEGYSNYGYTF,TGTGCCATCAGTGAAGAGGGTTACTCTAACTATGGCTACACCTTC
TRBJ1-1,few,TRBD1,TRBV2,CASSVQGYTEAFF,TGTGCCAGCAGTGTACAGGGGTACACTGAAGCTTTCTTT
TRBJ1-2,few,.,TRBV6-5,CASSYSKTSRGGGYTF,TGTGCCAGCAGTTACTCGAAAACTTCCAGGGGAGGGGGCTACACCTTC
TRBJ2-7,.,TRBD2,TRBV6-4,CASSELAGASYEQYF,TGTGCCAGCAGTGAACTAGCGGGTGCCTCCTACGAGCAGTACTTC
TRBJ1-2,.,.,TRBV5-6,CASTQAGYGYTF,TGTGCCAGCACACAGGCAGGCTATGGCTACACCTTC
TRBJ2-3,.,TRBD2,TRBV5-1,CASSFSGVTDTQYF,TGCGCCAGCAGCTTCAGCGGGGTCACAGATACGCAGTATTTT
TRBJ2-2,.,.,TRBV9,CASSPRSGGWDTGELFF,TGTGCCAGCAGCCCAAGGTCTGGGGGGTGGGACACCGGGGAGCTGTTTTTT
TRBJ2-1,.,TRBD1,TRBV2,CASRGDRAAYNEQFF,TGTGCCAGCAGGGGGGACAGGGCGGCCTACAATGAGCAGTTCTTC
TRBJ2-2,.,TRBD2,TRBV27,CASSSSTDREGRDTGELFF,TGTGCCAGCAGTTCCTCGACAGATAGGGAGGGCCGGGACACCGGGGAGCTGTTTTTT
TRBJ2-3,.,TRBD2,TRBV7-2,CASSLVPREVADTQYF,TGTGCCAGCAGCTTAGTCCCGCGGGAGGTTGCAGATACGCAGTATTTT
TRBJ2-2,.,TRBD1,TRBV9,CASSGTGTGSGGELFF,TGTGCCAGCAGCGGGACCGGGACAGGGTCGGGCGGGGAGCTGTTTTTT